The 26 T cell receptor beta chains in this list originate from one sample, sequenced in a study of T cells in Graves' hyperthyroidism and ophthalmopathy. The source material, RNA transcripts, was used to amplify TCR beta CDR3 regions. The study used the HTBI primer set for a first-round RT-PCR of the TCR CDR3. TCRdb passed the multiplex PCR reads through MiXCR, listing each CDR3 protein once. Of hundreds of thousands of distinct CDR3 sequences in the sample, approximately 14% were seen once. Material for sequencing was blood. These receptors were collected from a woman in her 40s with Graves' ophthalmopathy.

This clonotype was detected many times. The CDR3 DNA sequence: TGTGCCACCAGTGACCCGGACAGAGACAACTATGGCTACACCTTC. It encodes CATSDPDRDNYGYTF. This chain uses TRBV24-1 with TRBJ1-2; a weak D match, TRBD1 (6 bases). This CDR3 spans 15 amino acids. V lost 4 bases, J lost 2 bases, and 13 bases lay in between. Germline loops: CDR1 KGHDR, CDR2 SFDVKD.

This clonotype was counted at least ten times. The rearrangement uses TRBV29-1 and TRBJ1-2; possibly TRBD1 for D (6 bases). The V gene's germline CDR1 is SQVTM and CDR2 ANQGSEA. This CDR3 comprises 13 residues. Trimming took off 6 bases at V and 10 bases at J, with 21 bases between the two ends. CDR3 sequence (DNA): TGCAGCGTCTCGGACAGAGGCCTTAATATCTACACCTTC. This translates into CSVSDRGLNIYTF.

The rearrangement links TRBV20-1 to TRBJ2-7; TRBD1 or TRBD2 may be the D gene (5 bases each). V was clipped by 1 base and J by 4 bases, with 11 bases between them. This CDR3 is built from 13 residues. Germline CDR1 is DFQATT and CDR2 is SNEGSKA (reference sequence). The DNA for the CDR3 is TGCAGTGCTAGAGGGGGACCCGATTACGAGCAGTACTTC. Amino acid sequence: CSARGGPDYEQYF.

This clonotype occurred many times. The V and J genes are TRBV30 and TRBJ2-7; D is uncertain. The CDR3 runs 12 residues. V was clipped by 1 base and J by 2 bases, with 6 bases between them. Germline V lookup: CDR1 GTSNPN, CDR2 SVGIG (reference sequence). The CDR3 loop is CAWSDHTYEQYF. The CDR3 coding sequence is TGTGCCTGGAGTGACCATACCTACGAGCAGTACTTC.

The sample holds many counts of this clonotype. J is TRBJ1-5 and V is TRBV28; D gene uncertain. Trimming took off 8 bases at V and 3 bases at J, with 14 bases between the two ends. Germline assignment: CDR1 MDHEN and CDR2 SYDVKM. The length of the CDR3 is 14 residues. The CDR3 DNA sequence: TGTGCCAGCTTATTGGAGGCTCCCAATCAGCCCCAGCATTTT. Amino acid sequence: CASLLEAPNQPQHF.

This clonotype was detected only a few times. V usage is TRBV28 and J usage is TRBJ1-1, with TRBD1 matching 8 bases. V lost 5 bases to trimming and J lost 2 bases; unmatched junction nucleotides: 7. The CDR3 runs to 15 residues. In germline, CDR1 is MDHEN, CDR2 SYDVKM. The DNA for the CDR3 is TGTGCCAGCAGTATGACAGGGGTCTATAACACTGAAGCTTTCTTT. Its protein is CASSMTGVYNTEAFF.

This clonotype was seen many times. This chain uses TRBV28 with TRBJ1-5; a possible D gene is TRBD1 (6 bases). This CDR3 comprises 15 residues. CDR1 and CDR2 (germline): MDHEN, SYDVKM. V dropped 6 bases and J dropped 6 bases, with 18 bases sitting between them. The CDR3 DNA reads TGTGCCAGCAGCTCCCCCTCCAGGGGAGGTCAGCCCCAGCATTTT. It codes for CASSSPSRGGQPQHF.

Ten or more counts support this clonotype. The V and J genes are TRBV7-2 and TRBJ2-7, with TRBD1 matching over 8 bases. The CDR3 sequence is 15 residues long. Germline trimming cut 7 bases from V and 2 bases from J; bases unmatched to any gene: 10. Germline V CDR1 and CDR2: SGHTA, FQGNSA. CDR3 amino acids: CASTELGTGPYEQYF. The DNA of the CDR3 is TGTGCCAGCACCGAACTCGGGACAGGACCCTACGAGCAGTACTTC.

A word on this clonotype: A single base separates this from a much larger clone, so it may be a read error. Lacking the conserved final phenylalanine or tryptophan, this CDR3 likely reflects a read error. The chain joins TRBV9 to TRBJ1-2; TRBD1 is a possible D gene (5 bases). The ends were cut back, 5 bases at V and 5 bases at J, with 16 bases in the middle. The CDR3 has 14 residues. The V gene's germline CDR1 is SGDLS and CDR2 YYNGEE. Here the CDR3 reads CASSLLGEGYGYTI. For the CDR3, the DNA is TGTGCCAGCAGTCTTCTCGGGGAGGGGTATGGCTACACCATC.

This clonotype was recorded at least ten times. This chain links TRBV2 with TRBJ1-5; D perhaps matches TRBD1 (5 bases). V was cut by 7 bases and J by 0 bases, with 16 bases left in between. The CDR3 extends over 16 amino acids. Germline V gives CDR1 SNHLY, CDR2 FYNNEI. In DNA form, the CDR3 reads TGTGCCAGCACCATCCTCCAGGGATTTAGCAATCAGCCCCAGCATTTT. This translates into CASTILQGFSNQPQHF.

This clonotype has ten or more counts. This chain links TRBV27 with TRBJ2-7, with 9 bases lining up with TRBD2. V gave up 7 bases and J gave up 4 bases; unmatched junction bases: 8. Germline values: CDR1 MNHEY, CDR2 SMNVEV (reference sequence). The CDR3 consists of 14 residues. DNA for the CDR3: TGTGCCAGCACCCAGACTAGCGGCCAGTACGAGCAGTACTTC. Its protein product is CASTQTSGQYEQYF.

Only a few counts were recorded for this clonotype. In DNA form, the CDR3 reads TGCGCCAGCAGCTCTAGTCCGACCAGATTGAACACTGAAGCTTTCTTT. Its translation is CASSSSPTRLNTEAFF. V is TRBV5-1 and J is TRBJ1-1, with no clear D. Germline V gene sequence: CDR1 SGHRS, CDR2 YFSETQ. With 3 bases removed from V and 0 bases from J, the gap between germline ends came to 15 bases. This CDR3 spans 16 amino acids.

The rearrangement uses TRBV12-3 or TRBV12-4 and TRBJ2-7; D may be TRBD1 (5 bases). The CDR3 length is 14 residues. Trimming pared 0 bases from V and 6 bases from J, leaving 12 bases between. The CDR3 region has the DNA TGTGCCAGCAGTTTAGCGGCAGGGATGAGCGAGCAGTACTTC. Protein product: CASSLAAGMSEQYF.

This clonotype was picked up one time. A much larger clone differs from this one at a single base, so this may be a read error. The rearrangement uses TRBV29-1 and TRBJ1-3, with a weak D call TRBD1 (6 bases). Looked up from germline, CDR1 is SQVTM and CDR2 is ANQGSEA. This CDR3 is built from 13 residues. CDR3 protein: CRVQGFAGNTIYF. The CDR3 DNA follows: TGCAGAGTTCAGGGGTTCGCTGGAAACACCATATATTTT.

This clonotype was picked up a small number of times. A much larger clone lies a single base off, so this may be a read error. The V call is TRBV6-1, the J call TRBJ2-7, with D possibly being TRBD1 (5 bases). Germline CDR1 is MNHNS and CDR2 is SASEGT. CDR3 length: 14 residues. The CDR3 here is CASSELDISYAQYF. The CDR3 DNA follows: TGTGCCAGCAGTGAACTGGACATCTCCTACGCGCAGTACTTC.

This clonotype showed up many times. The CDR3 sequence is CASSLVLTGELFF. In nucleotides, the CDR3 is TGTGCCAGCAGCTTAGTTCTCACCGGGGAGCTGTTTTTT. The chain employs TRBV7-8 and TRBJ2-2; D is unresolved. The CDR3 sequence is 13 residues long. Germline V gene data show CDR1 as SGHVS and CDR2 as FQNEAQ. Trimming took off 1 base at V and 4 bases at J, with 4 bases between the two ends.

This clonotype appeared a few times. The chain links TRBV18 to TRBJ2-5; a possible D gene is TRBD2 (5 bases). Germline CDR1 and CDR2: KGHSH and LQKENI. This CDR3 is built from 14 residues. The ends were cut back, 3 bases at V and 4 bases at J, with 12 bases in the middle. CDR3 DNA sequence: TGTGCCAGCTCACCGACGCCGGGGATAGAGACCCAGTACTTC. Its protein product is CASSPTPGIETQYF.

The rearrangement uses TRBV5-5 and TRBJ1-5; D call uncertain. This CDR3 has 15 residues. With 2 bases removed from V and 6 bases from J, the gap between germline ends came to 15 bases. Looked up from germline, CDR1 is SGHKS and CDR2 is YYEKEE (reference sequence). This CDR3 is CASSFLGGSGQPQHF. The CDR3 coding sequence is TGTGCCAGCAGCTTTTTAGGCGGATCGGGTCAGCCCCAGCATTTT.

This clonotype was seen ten or more times. This may arise from a read error, as a much more abundant clone is one base away. The chain employs TRBV28 and TRBJ1-5, with 7 bases fitting TRBD1. This CDR3 contains 17 residues. Germline loops: CDR1 MDHEN, CDR2 SYDVKM. V gave up 5 bases and J gave up 0 bases; unmatched junction bases: 10. The CDR3 DNA sequence: TGTGCCAGCAGTCCCTGGACAGGAGGTTATAGCAATCAGCCCCAGCATTTT. It translates to CASSPWTGGYSNQPQHF.

In this sample, this clonotype turned up many times. The chain joins TRBV12-3 or TRBV12-4 to TRBJ1-2; D is undetermined. Trimming shortened V by 3 bases and J by 6 bases, and 14 bases separated the two germline ends. This CDR3 region has 14 residues. The CDR3 sequence: CASSFVSVRDGYTF. The CDR3 DNA follows: TGTGCCAGCAGTTTTGTTTCGGTGCGGGATGGCTACACCTTC.

This clonotype was seen a handful of times. The gene calls are TRBV19 and TRBJ2-7; D tentatively reads TRBD1 or TRBD2 (5 bases each). This CDR3 is built from 14 residues. Trimming removed 6 bases at V and 7 bases at J, with 19 bases between. Per germline, CDR1 LNHDA and CDR2 SQIVND (reference sequence). The CDR3 DNA sequence: TGTGCCAGTAGGACGCAGGGACCTCTAGGGGAGCAGTACTTC. This codes for CASRTQGPLGEQYF.

This clonotype was seen ten or more times. The gene calls are TRBV6-2 or TRBV6-3 and TRBJ2-7; 10 bases match TRBD2. The germline V gene has CDR1 MNHEY and CDR2 SVGEGT. The CDR3 is 16 residues long. With 2 bases clipped from V and 0 bases from J, the junction kept 4 bases outside the gene matches. CDR3 bases: TGTGCCAGCAGTTACCCAAGGACTAGCGGCTCCTACGAGCAGTACTTC. Protein: CASSYPRTSGSYEQYF.

This clonotype was seen many times. This chain connects TRBV28 to TRBJ1-1, with TRBD1 matching over 8 bases. Germline CDR1 and CDR2: MDHEN and SYDVKM. V lost 2 bases to trimming and J lost 4 bases; unmatched junction nucleotides: 3. This CDR3 region has 14 residues. CDR3 nucleotides: TGTGCCAGCAGTTTAACCGACAGGGGCACTGAAGCTTTCTTT. As protein: CASSLTDRGTEAFF. The full variable domain, rest sourced from reference TRBV28 and TRBJ1-1, is DVKVTQSSRYLVKRTGEKVFLECVQDMDHENMFWYRQDPGLGLRLIYFSYDVKMKEKGDIPEGYSVSREKKERFSLILESASTNQTSMYLCASSLTDRGTEAFFGQGTRLTVV.

J is TRBJ2-7 and V is TRBV5-1; D not certain. Trimming shortened V by 0 bases and J by 5 bases, and 6 bases separated the two germline ends. The CDR3 length is 12 residues. Germline loops: CDR1 SGHRS, CDR2 YFSETQ. The CDR3 coding sequence is TGCGCCAGCAGCTTGGAATTCAACGAGCAGTACTTC. Protein product: CASSLEFNEQYF. The full variable domain, with the rest looked up from reference TRBV5-1 and TRBJ2-7, is KAGVTQTPRYLIKTRGQQVTLSCSPISGHRSVSWYQQTPGQGLQFLFEYFSETQRNKGNFPGRFSGRQFSNSRSEMNVSTLELGDSALYLCASSLEFNEQYFGPGTRLTVT.

Many counts were recorded for this clonotype. The rearrangement uses TRBV6-5 and TRBJ2-7; a possible D gene is TRBD2 (5 bases). Germline V gene lookup returns CDR1 MNHEY and CDR2 SVGAGI. Trimming removed 5 bases at V and 3 bases at J, with 11 bases between. The CDR3 contains 13 residues. CDR3 loop: CASSPDGDYEQYF. CDR3 nucleotides: TGTGCCAGCAGTCCAGACGGGGACTACGAGCAGTACTTC.

There are many counts of this clonotype. The CDR3 DNA reads TGCGCCAGCAGACAGGGTGACGGCTACACCTTC. Protein: CASRQGDGYTF. This chain uses TRBV5-1 with TRBJ1-2; tentatively, D is TRBD1 (6 bases). The germline gives CDR1 SGHRS, CDR2 YFSETQ. The V end lost 5 bases, the J end lost 8 bases, and 10 bases lay between the germline ends. The CDR3 sequence is 11 residues long.